This T cell receptor (beta chain) was captured in a study of identical twins. Study results and caveats: Those out-of-frame alpha sequences shared by twins showed an excess of low generation probability. Weaker excess twin sharing was seen among beta out-of-frame sequences. The study reached conclusions through statistical analysis that was cross-sectional, not following the same donors.

With 2 bases clipped from V and 0 bases from J, the junction kept 2 bases outside the gene matches. This CDR3 has 16 residues. Germline loops: CDR1 DFQATT, CDR2 SNEGSKA (reference sequence). As for this clonotype: No antigen is known for it.

Template switching introduced a universal primer site, and the cDNA bore unique molecular identifiers. TCRdb called the 5' RACE reads again in MiXCR, with one record for every CDR3 protein. The profile covers under 250,000 distinct CDR3 sequences, with about 7.5% appearing a single time and around 1.8% taken by the ten largest. The same data also went into a second study, on yellow fever vaccine responses in identical twins.

This chain uses TRBV20-1 with TRBJ2-1, with 12 positions matching TRBD2. The sequenced material came from memory (CD45RO+) T cells sorted from blood. The origin of this receptor is a woman aged 18-30 years in good health. The CDR3 DNA reads as TGCAGTGCTAGATCGACTAGCGGGGGCTCCTACAATGAGCAGTTCTTC. Its translation: CSARSTSGGSYNEQFF.